This TCR beta chain was captured in a study of PD-L1 blockade in urothelial cancer. Study-level information: Males with bladder-origin urothelial cancer made up about 90% of the roughly 29 patients. Once treatment had started, blood was analyzed at 3 weeks (second dose) and again at 6 weeks.

Germline V CDR1 and CDR2: MGHDK, SYGVNS. Unmatched junction bases numbered 10, after V lost 4 bases and J lost 8 bases. This CDR3 has 14 residues. The time point was: peripheral blood 6 weeks after treatment start. For each patient, 1 to 8 samples were obtained, pretreatment and on-treatment. Profiling relied on immunoSEQ multiplex PCR, and the TCRdb table lists in-frame clones only, not all of them. This sample yields 48,000 or so clones, of which approximately 78% are seen a single time; 8.8% belongs to the top ten. The TCR comes from a man in his 70s with urothelial cancer. The chain joins TRBV25-1 to TRBJ1-1; 7 nucleotides line up with TRBD1. This material consisted of PBMCs, taken around atezolizumab (anti-PD-L1) treatment. The CDR3 reads CASSAEGAGVEAFF. DNA for the CDR3: TGTGCCAGCAGTGCCGAGGGGGCAGGAGTCGAAGCTTTCTTT.